This TCR beta chain was found in a study of cytomegalovirus exposure and HLA in healthy donors. Findings of the study overall: Confirmation was obtained in vitro that a few CMV-associated chains are specific for CMV antigens. The study flagged about 160 TCR beta chains as cytomegalovirus-associated. Most observed TCR sequences were rare, whereas some public TCRs were detected in many donors. One later analysis, an examination of the 90 to 150 validation repertoires, found that first-cohort TCR clusters tended to co-occur in them.

Germline CDR1 reads MNHEY; CDR2 reads SMNVEV (reference sequence). The CDR3 is 15 amino acids. The J segment lost 4 bases and the V segment lost 6 bases, leaving 9 bases of the junction unmatched. About this clone itself: The antigen remains unidentified.

Data came from immunoSEQ multiplex PCR; TCRdb stores just in-frame clones and leaves some out. Of 150,000 to 200,000 clones in the sample, about 82% are singletons; the top ten hold more than 1.2%. The source of this sequence is a young woman in good health and CMV-seronegative. Sequenced: PBMCs. The chain employs TRBV27 and TRBJ2-1; 7 positions agree with TRBD2. In DNA, the CDR3 is TGTGCCAGCAGCCTCGAGGCGGGAGTATACAATGAGCAGTTCTTC. This gives the protein CASSLEAGVYNEQFF.